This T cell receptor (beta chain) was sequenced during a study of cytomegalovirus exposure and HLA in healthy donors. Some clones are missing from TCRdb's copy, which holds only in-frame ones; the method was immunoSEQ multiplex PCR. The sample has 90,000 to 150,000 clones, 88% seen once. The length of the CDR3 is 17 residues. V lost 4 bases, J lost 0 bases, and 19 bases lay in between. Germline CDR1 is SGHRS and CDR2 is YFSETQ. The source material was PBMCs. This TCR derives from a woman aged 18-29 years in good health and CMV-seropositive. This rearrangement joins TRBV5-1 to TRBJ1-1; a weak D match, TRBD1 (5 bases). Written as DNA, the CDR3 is TGCGCCAGCAGCCCGGGCTGGCAGGGTGATATGAACACTGAAGCTTTCTTT. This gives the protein CASSPGWQGDMNTEAFF. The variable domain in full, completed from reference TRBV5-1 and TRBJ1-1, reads KAGVTQTPRYLIKTRGQQVTLSCSPISGHRSVSWYQQTPGQGLQFLFEYFSETQRNKGNFPGRFSGRQFSNSRSEMNVSTLELGDSALYLCASSPGWQGDMNTEAFFGQGTRLTVV.